The 18 T cell receptor beta chains below were found in one sample sequenced in a study of vaccination and CD4 T cells after COVID-19. Antigens of these TCRs are unknown. Treatment indicated: roughly 10-day PBMC culture with coronavirus spike peptide pools or control peptides (ViraFEST assay). With the Oncomine TCR Beta short-read assay, DNA from cultured CD4+ T cells was sequenced. In TCRdb, the PCR reads were re-called with MiXCR into one record per CDR3 protein. The sample records around 20,000 distinct CDR3 sequences, around 50% being singletons. The sample comprised CD4+ T cells from blood, cultured in vitro. Receptor source: a human donor who had recovered from COVID-19.

This clonotype is a singleton in its sample. V is TRBV21-1 and J is TRBJ1-1; the listed D gene, TRBD1, was not tested against the DNA. TRBV21-1 is listed as a pseudogene. This CDR3 comprises 18 residues. As DNA, the CDR3 is TGTGCCAGCAGCAAGCATCCGGGACAGGGGGCATATGGCACTGAAGCTTTCTTT. It yields the protein CASSKHPGQGAYGTEAFF.

This chain links TRBV7-3 with TRBJ2-1; 12 bases fit TRBD2. Germline lookup yields CDR1 SGHTA and CDR2 FQGTGA. The CDR3 has 15 amino acids. V lost 2 bases to trimming and J lost 6 bases; unmatched junction nucleotides: 2. The CDR3 DNA is TGTGCCAGCAGCTTACTAGCGGGAGGGCCCAATGAGCAGTTCTTC. Translation gives CASSLLAGGPNEQFF.

V gene TRBV28 combines with J gene TRBJ1-5; weak D call: TRBD1 (5 bases). Trimming left V 6 bases short and J 3 bases short, with 6 bases between. Germline V gene lookup returns CDR1 MDHEN and CDR2 SYDVKM. The CDR3 contains 12 residues. CDR3 nucleotides: TGTGCCAGCAGGACAGTCAATCAGCCCCAGCATTTT. Its protein is CASRTVNQPQHF.

V gene TRBV20-1 combines with J gene TRBJ2-2; D is unclear. V was cut by 4 bases and J by 2 bases, with 5 bases left in between. Germline V CDR1 and CDR2: DFQATT, SNEGSKA (reference sequence). The CDR3 extends over 12 amino acids. The CDR3 nucleotides are TGCAGTGCTATGACTAACACCGGGGAGCTGTTTTTT. Protein sequence: CSAMTNTGELFF.

V usage is TRBV27 and J usage is TRBJ2-5; tentatively, D is TRBD2 (5 bases). The V end lost 8 bases, the J end lost 4 bases, and 17 bases lay between the germline ends. Germline V gene sequence: CDR1 MNHEY, CDR2 SMNVEV (reference sequence). The CDR3 sequence is 14 residues long. This CDR3 reads CASGAIGESETQYF. CDR3 nucleotides: TGTGCCAGCGGAGCGATTGGGGAGTCAGAGACCCAGTACTTC.

This clonotype was counted between two and nine times. The rearrangement uses TRBV27 and TRBJ2-3, with D possibly called TRBD1 or TRBD2 (5 bases each). The CDR3 runs to 11 residues. The germline V gene has CDR1 MNHEY and CDR2 SMNVEV (reference sequence). Trimming cost V 11 bases and J 8 bases, with 14 bases left between them. For the CDR3, the DNA is TGTGCCTCCCGGGGACGAGTTACGCAGTATTTT. This translates into CASRGRVTQYF.

The CDR3 is CASSLQLGQKSYF. Here the CDR3 DNA reads TGTGCCAGCAGTCTACAGCTGGGACAGAAATCCTACTTC. The rearrangement uses TRBV6-1 and TRBJ2-4; the match to TRBD1 covers 7 bases. V dropped 5 bases and J dropped 16; count of bases not matched to a gene: 14. There are 13 residues in the CDR3. CDR1 and CDR2 from the germline V gene are MNHNS and SASEGT.

The chain recombines TRBV11-2 with TRBJ1-3; D is uncertain. V shed 5 bases and J shed 5 bases, with 7 bases lying between them. This CDR3 comprises 12 residues. Germline assignment: CDR1 SGHAT and CDR2 FQNNGV. This CDR3 reads CASSRPRNTIYF. As DNA, the CDR3 is TGTGCCAGCAGCCGACCCCGAAACACCATATATTTT.

This clonotype showed up just a few times. This sequence joins TRBV7-2 and TRBJ2-7; the D gene is possibly TRBD1 (5 bases). The CDR3 extends over 13 amino acids. Trimming left V 4 bases short and J 3 bases short, with 10 bases between. Germline assignment: CDR1 SGHTA and CDR2 FQGNSA. The CDR3 bases are TGTGCCAGCAGCTGGCTCGACAGCTACGAGCAGTACTTC. Its translation is CASSWLDSYEQYF.

This clonotype was detected a few times. The chain is built from TRBV2 and TRBJ1-2; D is ambiguous. The length of the CDR3 is 10 residues. The germline V gene has CDR1 SNHLY and CDR2 FYNNEI. V dropped 8 bases and J dropped 8 bases, with 9 bases sitting between them. In nucleotides, the CDR3 is TGTGCCAGCGACGAAAAGGGCTACACCTTC. Translation: CASDEKGYTF.

The chain couples TRBV7-9 to TRBJ2-1; D ambiguous. Germline lookup yields CDR1 SEHNR and CDR2 FQNEAQ (reference sequence). Trimming stripped 8 bases from V and 6 bases from J, with 17 bases between. There are 14 residues in the CDR3. The CDR3 DNA reads as TGTGCCAGCGCCCCTATTCGGACGGGCAATGAGCAGTTCTTC. Protein sequence: CASAPIRTGNEQFF.

There are a few counts of this clonotype. The chain joins TRBV20-1 to TRBJ1-2, with D uncertain. The germline V gene encodes CDR1 DFQATT and CDR2 SNEGSKA (reference sequence). Trimming stripped 3 bases from V and 4 bases from J, with 12 bases between. The CDR3 sequence is 13 residues long. This CDR3 is CSARSIQSYGYTF. CDR3 coding DNA: TGCAGTGCTAGGTCGATACAGAGCTATGGCTACACCTTC.

This clonotype was seen a few times. The J gene is TRBJ2-6, the V gene TRBV30; 12 nucleotides agree with TRBD1. This CDR3 spans 14 amino acids. V shed 2 bases and J 14 bases; nucleotides not matched to a gene: 7. Germline V gives CDR1 GTSNPN, CDR2 SVGIG (reference sequence). This chain's CDR3 is CAWSSYGTGGFLTF. The CDR3 nucleotides read TGTGCCTGGAGTTCATACGGGACAGGGGGCTTCCTGACTTTC.

This clonotype was observed a few times. The chain employs TRBV6-1 and TRBJ1-6; 7 positions agree with TRBD1. The CDR3 has 14 amino acids. Trimming cost V 7 bases and J 10 bases; bases outside gene matches: 10. Germline V gene data show CDR1 as MNHNS and CDR2 as SASEGT. The CDR3 bases are TGTGCCAGCACCCCCCGGACAGGAACATCACCCCTCCACTTT. As protein: CASTPRTGTSPLHF.

The rearrangement links TRBV7-2 to TRBJ2-3, with a weak D call TRBD2 (6 bases). V was trimmed by 1 base and J by 1 base, leaving 12 bases between them. Germline V gene sequence: CDR1 SGHTA, CDR2 FQGNSA. The CDR3 is made up of 16 amino acids. CDR3 loop: CASSLVRSSGTDTQYF. CDR3 sequence (DNA): TGTGCCAGCAGCTTAGTTAGGTCTAGCGGCACAGATACGCAGTATTTT.

This rearrangement joins TRBV7-8 to TRBJ1-6; D not certain. Trimming pared 5 bases from V and 0 bases from J, leaving 14 bases between. Germline lookup yields CDR1 SGHVS and CDR2 FQNEAQ. CDR3 length: 17 residues. As DNA, the CDR3 is TGTGCCAGCAGCCCGTATAAACTAAGCTCCTATAATTCACCCCTCCACTTT. Amino acid sequence: CASSPYKLSSYNSPLHF.

This chain joins TRBV23-1 and TRBJ2-7; D is ambiguous. TRBV23-1 carries the ORF label, with uncertain function. CDR3 length: 15 residues. With 10 bases removed from V and 5 bases from J, the gap between germline ends came to 24 bases. The CDR3 protein is CATLPRTDTPHEQYF. CDR3 bases: TGCGCCACCTTACCGAGGACGGATACCCCCCACGAGCAGTACTTC.

CDR3 region: CATSDLHKADTQYF. The CDR3 DNA sequence: TGTGCCACCAGTGATTTGCACAAGGCAGATACGCAGTATTTT. The chain carries TRBV24-1 and TRBJ2-3; D gene uncertain. In germline, CDR1 is KGHDR, CDR2 SFDVKD. Trimming removed 0 bases at V and 4 bases at J, with 7 bases between. The CDR3 is 14 amino acids.